A selection of T cell receptor beta chains follows, all from one sample in a study of CD8 T cells in ankylosing spondylitis. Via MiXCR, TCRdb re-called the 5' RACE reads, giving one row per CDR3 protein. The data contain around 220,000 distinct CDR3 sequences, about 11% of them singletons. Specimen: blood, either unsorted or a sorted T cell fraction (not recorded which). All receptors derive from a male donor with ankylosing spondylitis or in good health (not recorded which). The CDR3 runs from the conserved cysteine through the conserved F or W.

CDR3: CSAGGDSTDTQYF
V: TRBV20-1
J: TRBJ2-3

CDR3: CSGRGDRGTEQYF
V: TRBV29-1
J: TRBJ2-7

CDR3: CASSLGRGNNEQFF
V: TRBV7-9
J: TRBJ2-1

CDR3: CSARPGLHTEAFF
V: TRBV20-1
J: TRBJ1-1

CDR3: CASSSTSVEGLF
V: TRBV5-1
J: TRBJ2-1

CDR3: CASSRAGEHNEQFF
V: TRBV9
J: TRBJ2-1

CDR3: CASSPLQGIGANVLTF
V: TRBV19
J: TRBJ2-6

CDR3: CASSLGQQSGKETQYF
V: TRBV12-3/TRBV12-4
J: TRBJ2-5

CDR3: CASSSLAGGNYEQYF
V: TRBV6-5
J: TRBJ2-7

CDR3: CASSSGQYSNQPQHF
V: TRBV12-3/TRBV12-4
J: TRBJ1-5

CDR3: CSAREGGGYTF
V: TRBV20-1
J: TRBJ1-2

CDR3: CASRGARGATDTQYF
V: TRBV5-4
J: TRBJ2-3

CDR3: CASSQELERANTGELFF
V: TRBV3-1
J: TRBJ2-2

CDR3: CASSPGQYYEQYF
V: TRBV5-1
J: TRBJ2-7

CDR3: CATLKDSGGTTGELFF
V: TRBV12-3/TRBV12-4
J: TRBJ2-2

CDR3: CSRGLAGVIYEQYF
V: TRBV29-1
J: TRBJ2-7

CDR3: CASSFGSFDGEQYF
V: TRBV28
J: TRBJ2-7

CDR3: CATSRAGTGAKNIQYF
V: TRBV15
J: TRBJ2-4

CDR3: CSVGKGGTGELFF
V: TRBV29-1
J: TRBJ2-2

CDR3: CASSRSRDLNQPQHF
V: TRBV12-3/TRBV12-4
J: TRBJ1-5

CDR3: CASSTRHDHEQYF
V: TRBV21-1
J: TRBJ2-7

CDR3: CASSQQDLLAGGTYNEQFF
V: TRBV6-2/TRBV6-3
J: TRBJ2-1

CDR3: CASSLAFRQGGTYEQYF
V: TRBV7-6
J: TRBJ2-7

CDR3: CSVEHSSTFSGNTIYF
V: TRBV29-1
J: TRBJ1-3

CDR3: CASSASTDRNSPLHF
V: TRBV5-1
J: TRBJ1-6

CDR3: CASSGGSKNIQYF
V: TRBV2
J: TRBJ2-4

CDR3: CSVDVRGGEGSGYTF
V: TRBV29-1
J: TRBJ1-2

CDR3: CSARWMGTSHEQYF
V: TRBV20-1
J: TRBJ2-7

CDR3: CSARWSREQYF
V: TRBV20-1
J: TRBJ2-7

CDR3: CASAGGEDTDTQYF
V: TRBV6-1
J: TRBJ2-3

CDR3: CSAPGQGQKQETQYF
V: TRBV20-1
J: TRBJ2-5

CDR3: CASGDSGETEAFF
V: TRBV7-9
J: TRBJ1-1

CDR3: CASSQDRAGYTF
V: TRBV6-5
J: TRBJ1-2

CDR3: CASSSWTSGGSDEQFF
V: TRBV12-3/TRBV12-4
J: TRBJ2-1

CDR3: CASSETPSPIF
V: TRBV2
J: TRBJ2-3

CDR3: CASSFVYF
V: TRBV5-5
J: TRBJ2-4

CDR3: CASREEFYEQYF
V: TRBV5-1
J: TRBJ2-7

CDR3: CASSLAGGEHNEQFF
V: TRBV7-2
J: TRBJ2-1

CDR3: CASSLQLGGNTGKLFF
V: TRBV5-1
J: TRBJ2-2

CDR3: CASSLPGEQYF
V: TRBV7-2
J: TRBJ2-7

CDR3: CASSRVEGAQAFF
V: TRBV6-6
J: TRBJ1-1

CDR3: CASSLKDRASSYEQYF
V: TRBV5-1
J: TRBJ2-7

CDR3: CASSPTGLDQETQYF
V: TRBV5-1
J: TRBJ2-5

CDR3: CATRGGGINTEAFF
V: TRBV7-2
J: TRBJ1-1

CDR3: CASSYLQLNYGYTF
V: TRBV5-6
J: TRBJ1-2

CDR3: CASSSSGLEGRGMQYF
V: TRBV5-1
J: TRBJ2-3

CDR3: CASSPIAGSGELFF
V: TRBV5-1
J: TRBJ2-2

CDR3: CASSITGRASGANVLTF
V: TRBV19
J: TRBJ2-6

CDR3: CASSPSTYSNQPQHF
V: TRBV18
J: TRBJ1-5

CDR3: CASSSPGQGSRETQYF
V: TRBV28
J: TRBJ2-5

CDR3: CASSPGQQQNIQYF
V: TRBV5-1
J: TRBJ2-4

CDR3: CASRTGEDYQPQHF
V: TRBV10-3
J: TRBJ1-5

CDR3: CSARGTGESSYNEQFF
V: TRBV20-1
J: TRBJ2-1

CDR3: CASSSRDNSYEQYF
V: TRBV5-8
J: TRBJ2-7

CDR3: CASSYRPGRGGSYEQYF
V: TRBV6-5
J: TRBJ2-7

CDR3: CASSFQDGGLAKNIQYF
V: TRBV7-8
J: TRBJ2-4

CDR3: CASSLGTVNTGELFF
V: TRBV5-1
J: TRBJ2-2

CDR3: CASSYRGSRNTEAFF
V: TRBV12-3/TRBV12-4
J: TRBJ1-1

CDR3: CASSLYTDTQYF
V: TRBV7-2
J: TRBJ2-3

CDR3: CASRSSPYNEQFF
V: TRBV6-1
J: TRBJ2-1